These T cell receptor beta chains were read from a single sample in a study of cytomegalovirus exposure and HLA in healthy donors. The method was immunoSEQ multiplex PCR; TCRdb's version includes in-frame clones alone and lacks a portion of them. Of approximately 150,000 clones listed, 80% are singletons. Sequencing input: PBMCs. These receptors originate from a man aged 25-45 years in good health and CMV-seronegative. CDR3s include the opening cysteine and the closing phenylalanine or tryptophan. Fields, in order: V gene, clone size, J gene, D gene, CDR3 length, CDR3 protein, CDR3 DNA. D genes are given only for firm matches. Expanded clones get a size class; other rows say once, few or many, or leave the size out.

V gene: TRBV7-2; clone size: NA; J gene: TRBJ2-3; D gene: TRBD2; CDR3 length: 17; CDR3 protein: CASSFGLAGASTDTQYF; CDR3 DNA: TGTGCCAGCAGCTTCGGACTAGCGGGGGCAAGCACAGATACGCAGTATTTT
V gene: TRBV25-1; clone size: NA; J gene: TRBJ2-1; D gene: TRBD1; CDR3 length: 14; CDR3 protein: CASSEDRVYNEQFF; CDR3 DNA: TGTGCCAGCAGTGAAGACAGGGTTTACAATGAGCAGTTCTTC
V gene: TRBV11-1; clone size: NA; J gene: TRBJ1-1; D gene: NA; CDR3 length: 13; CDR3 protein: CASSLLMAGLAFF; CDR3 DNA: TGTGCCAGCAGCTTACTTATGGCTGGGCTGGCTTTCTTT
V gene: TRBV27; clone size: NA; J gene: TRBJ2-5; D gene: TRBD1; CDR3 length: 15; CDR3 protein: CASRRQGAGEETQYF; CDR3 DNA: TGTGCCAGCAGGCGACAGGGGGCTGGGGAAGAGACCCAGTACTTC
V gene: TRBV7-3; clone size: NA; J gene: TRBJ1-6; D gene: NA; CDR3 length: 15; CDR3 protein: CASSSSGTFNSPLHF; CDR3 DNA: TGTGCCAGCAGCTCCTCCGGGACATTTAATTCACCCCTCCACTTT
V gene: TRBV7-9; clone size: NA; J gene: TRBJ1-1; D gene: TRBD1; CDR3 length: 17; CDR3 protein: CASSPNRGRDLNTEAFF; CDR3 DNA: TGTGCCAGCAGCCCCAACAGGGGGAGGGATTTGAACACTGAAGCTTTCTTT
V gene: TRBV5-5; clone size: NA; J gene: TRBJ2-5; D gene: NA; CDR3 length: 16; CDR3 protein: CASSWLGVQGRETQYF; CDR3 DNA: TGTGCCAGCAGCTGGTTAGGGGTACAGGGGAGGGAGACCCAGTACTTC
V gene: TRBV15; clone size: NA; J gene: TRBJ2-1; D gene: TRBD2; CDR3 length: 12; CDR3 protein: CATSHGGNEQFF; CDR3 DNA: TGTGCCACCAGCCACGGGGGGAATGAGCAGTTCTTC
V gene: TRBV2; clone size: once; J gene: TRBJ1-2; D gene: NA; CDR3 length: 13; CDR3 protein: CASLRQSSNGYTF; CDR3 DNA: TGTGCCAGTCTCAGGCAGAGTAGTAATGGCTACACCTTC
V gene: TRBV7-9; clone size: NA; J gene: TRBJ2-3; D gene: NA; CDR3 length: 15; CDR3 protein: CASSGTSPSTDTQYF; CDR3 DNA: TGTGCCAGCAGTGGGACAAGCCCTAGCACAGATACGCAGTATTTT
V gene: TRBV6-5; clone size: NA; J gene: TRBJ1-4; D gene: NA; CDR3 length: 13; CDR3 protein: CASSKQGYEKLFF; CDR3 DNA: TGTGCCAGCAGTAAACAGGGTTATGAAAAACTGTTTTTT
V gene: TRBV5-4; clone size: once; J gene: TRBJ2-5; D gene: TRBD1; CDR3 length: 15; CDR3 protein: CASRGQGLTQETQYF; CDR3 DNA: TGTGCCAGCAGGGGACAGGGTTTAACTCAAGAGACCCAGTACTTC
V gene: TRBV5-6; clone size: NA; J gene: TRBJ1-3; D gene: NA; CDR3 length: 14; CDR3 protein: CASSLAGSGNTIYF; CDR3 DNA: TGTGCCAGCAGCCTGGCGGGCTCTGGAAACACCATATATTTT
V gene: TRBV6-1; clone size: few; J gene: TRBJ2-1; D gene: NA; CDR3 length: 14; CDR3 protein: CASSESGNYNEQFF; CDR3 DNA: TGTGCCAGCAGTGAGTCGGGAAACTACAATGAGCAGTTCTTC
V gene: TRBV5-8; clone size: NA; J gene: TRBJ1-4; D gene: NA; CDR3 length: 13; CDR3 protein: CASSIGQSEKLFF; CDR3 DNA: TGTGCCAGCAGCATAGGACAGTCTGAAAAACTGTTTTTT
V gene: TRBV30; clone size: NA; J gene: TRBJ2-5; D gene: TRBD2; CDR3 length: 13; CDR3 protein: CAGVQRGHETQYF; CDR3 DNA: TGTGCCGGGGTTCAGCGGGGCCATGAGACCCAGTACTTC
V gene: TRBV18; clone size: NA; J gene: TRBJ1-1; D gene: NA; CDR3 length: 13; CDR3 protein: CASSPSLDTEAFF; CDR3 DNA: TGTGCCAGCTCACCCTCGTTAGACACTGAAGCTTTCTTT
V gene: TRBV11-3; clone size: NA; J gene: TRBJ1-1; D gene: NA; CDR3 length: 13; CDR3 protein: CASSPRAGSAAFF; CDR3 DNA: TGTGCCAGCAGCCCTAGGGCAGGGTCGGCCGCTTTCTTT
V gene: TRBV30; clone size: NA; J gene: TRBJ2-7; D gene: TRBD1; CDR3 length: 14; CDR3 protein: CAWSSGQGLSEQYF; CDR3 DNA: TGTGCCTGGAGTTCGGGACAGGGGTTATCTGAGCAGTACTTC
V gene: TRBV4-3; clone size: NA; J gene: TRBJ2-2; D gene: TRBD2; CDR3 length: 17; CDR3 protein: CASSQVGGGANTGELFF; CDR3 DNA: TGCGCCAGCAGCCAAGTGGGCGGGGGGGCGAACACCGGGGAGCTGTTTTTT
V gene: TRBV19; clone size: once; J gene: TRBJ2-7; D gene: NA; CDR3 length: 12; CDR3 protein: CASRGPRREQYF; CDR3 DNA: TGTGCCAGCCGAGGGCCGCGACGCGAGCAGTACTTC
V gene: TRBV4-3; clone size: NA; J gene: TRBJ2-7; D gene: NA; CDR3 length: 15; CDR3 protein: CASSHTGGGGYEQYF; CDR3 DNA: TGCGCCAGCAGCCATACAGGGGGGGGCGGATACGAGCAGTACTTC
V gene: TRBV7-9; clone size: NA; J gene: TRBJ2-1; D gene: TRBD1; CDR3 length: 14; CDR3 protein: CASSRTGEVYWQFF; CDR3 DNA: TGTGCCAGCAGCCGGACAGGGGAAGTCTACTGGCAGTTCTTC
V gene: TRBV4-3; clone size: NA; J gene: TRBJ2-2; D gene: NA; CDR3 length: 14; CDR3 protein: CASSHYQNTGELFF; CDR3 DNA: TGCGCCAGCAGCCACTACCAGAACACCGGGGAGCTGTTTTTT
V gene: TRBV29-1; clone size: NA; J gene: TRBJ2-2; D gene: NA; CDR3 length: 12; CDR3 protein: CSVDLGAGELFF; CDR3 DNA: TGCAGCGTTGATCTAGGGGCCGGGGAGCTGTTTTTT
V gene: TRBV5-5; clone size: NA; J gene: TRBJ1-2; D gene: TRBD1; CDR3 length: 15; CDR3 protein: CASSPGTGIAYGYTF; CDR3 DNA: TGTGCCAGCAGCCCCGGGACAGGCATAGCCTATGGCTACACCTTC
V gene: TRBV28; clone size: NA; J gene: TRBJ1-2; D gene: TRBD1; CDR3 length: 14; CDR3 protein: CASSFKDRVHGYTF; CDR3 DNA: TGTGCCAGCAGTTTCAAAGACAGGGTACATGGCTACACCTTC
V gene: TRBV27; clone size: NA; J gene: TRBJ2-6; D gene: NA; CDR3 length: 18; CDR3 protein: CASSLSVSGVEGANVLTF; CDR3 DNA: TGTGCCAGCAGTTTATCGGTGTCAGGGGTGGAGGGGGCCAACGTCCTGACTTTC
V gene: TRBV5-4; clone size: NA; J gene: TRBJ1-3; D gene: TRBD1; CDR3 length: 16; CDR3 protein: CASSPGTGLGGNTIYF; CDR3 DNA: TGTGCCAGCAGCCCCGGGACAGGGCTGGGGGGAAACACCATATATTTT
V gene: TRBV10-2; clone size: NA; J gene: TRBJ2-5; D gene: NA; CDR3 length: 15; CDR3 protein: CASSYRDSNQETQYF; CDR3 DNA: TGCGCCAGCAGTTACCGCGACAGCAACCAAGAGACCCAGTACTTC
V gene: TRBV7-9; clone size: NA; J gene: TRBJ1-1; D gene: NA; CDR3 length: 11; CDR3 protein: CASSYLAEAFF; CDR3 DNA: TGTGCCAGCAGCTATTTAGCTGAAGCTTTCTTT
V gene: TRBV7-8; clone size: once; J gene: TRBJ1-2; D gene: NA; CDR3 length: 17; CDR3 protein: CASSFKGGARRVYGYTF; CDR3 DNA: TGTGCCAGCAGCTTCAAGGGAGGGGCGCGAAGGGTCTATGGCTACACCTTC
V gene: TRBV4-1; clone size: NA; J gene: TRBJ1-4; D gene: TRBD1; CDR3 length: 14; CDR3 protein: CASSLPGQWEKLFF; CDR3 DNA: TGCGCCAGCAGCCTTCCGGGACAGTGGGAAAAACTGTTTTTT
V gene: TRBV6-4; clone size: NA; J gene: TRBJ2-6; D gene: TRBD1; CDR3 length: 16; CDR3 protein: CASSARDSSGANVLTF; CDR3 DNA: TGTGCCAGCAGTGCCAGGGACAGCTCTGGGGCCAACGTCCTGACTTTC
V gene: TRBV29-1; clone size: NA; J gene: TRBJ2-2; D gene: TRBD2; CDR3 length: 14; CDR3 protein: CSVDGGVYPGELFF; CDR3 DNA: TGCAGCGTTGACGGGGGGGTATATCCCGGGGAGCTGTTTTTT
V gene: TRBV25-1; clone size: NA; J gene: TRBJ2-7; D gene: TRBD1; CDR3 length: 15; CDR3 protein: CASSRPGTGVYEQYF; CDR3 DNA: TGTGCCAGCAGTCGACCCGGGACAGGGGTCTACGAGCAGTACTTC
V gene: TRBV30; clone size: NA; J gene: TRBJ1-6; D gene: NA; CDR3 length: 15; CDR3 protein: CAWSVGGDIPSPLHF; CDR3 DNA: TGTGCCTGGAGTGTAGGGGGGGACATACCTTCACCCCTCCACTTT
V gene: TRBV27; clone size: NA; J gene: TRBJ1-5; D gene: NA; CDR3 length: 13; CDR3 protein: CASSIQGNQPQHF; CDR3 DNA: TGTGCCAGCAGTATCCAGGGGAATCAGCCCCAGCATTTT
V gene: TRBV7-9; clone size: NA; J gene: TRBJ1-2; D gene: TRBD1; CDR3 length: 14; CDR3 protein: CASSLAGGDYGYTF; CDR3 DNA: TGTGCCAGCAGCTTAGCAGGGGGCGACTATGGCTACACCTTC
V gene: TRBV19; clone size: once; J gene: TRBJ2-2; D gene: TRBD2; CDR3 length: 19; CDR3 protein: CASSTPTSGRRGNTGELFF; CDR3 DNA: TGTGCCAGTAGTACCCCGACTAGCGGGAGGCGCGGTAACACCGGGGAGCTGTTTTTT
V gene: TRBV28; clone size: NA; J gene: TRBJ2-2; D gene: TRBD1; CDR3 length: 16; CDR3 protein: CASSFQRDRGVGELFF; CDR3 DNA: TGTGCCAGCAGTTTCCAACGGGACAGGGGGGTCGGGGAGCTGTTTTTT
V gene: TRBV6-5; clone size: NA; J gene: TRBJ2-7; D gene: TRBD2; CDR3 length: 15; CDR3 protein: CASSYSGLAAYEQYF; CDR3 DNA: TGTGCCAGCAGTTACTCTGGACTAGCGGCCTACGAGCAGTACTTC
V gene: TRBV15; clone size: NA; J gene: TRBJ2-7; D gene: NA; CDR3 length: 14; CDR3 protein: CATSREETSYEQYF; CDR3 DNA: TGTGCCACCAGCAGAGAAGAGACTAGCTACGAGCAGTACTTC
V gene: TRBV7-8; clone size: NA; J gene: TRBJ1-5; D gene: TRBD1; CDR3 length: 16; CDR3 protein: CASSLEYRQGGQPQHF; CDR3 DNA: TGTGCCAGCAGCTTAGAATATCGACAGGGCGGCCAGCCCCAGCATTTT
V gene: TRBV9; clone size: NA; J gene: TRBJ1-5; D gene: NA; CDR3 length: 15; CDR3 protein: CASSVGAGANQPQHF; CDR3 DNA: TGTGCCAGCAGCGTAGGGGCAGGGGCAAATCAGCCCCAGCATTTT
V gene: TRBV13; clone size: once; J gene: TRBJ2-7; D gene: TRBD1; CDR3 length: 14; CDR3 protein: CASSTGQGPYEQYF; CDR3 DNA: TGTGCCAGCAGCACGGGACAGGGGCCCTACGAGCAGTACTTC
V gene: TRBV7-9; clone size: once; J gene: TRBJ1-2; D gene: TRBD1; CDR3 length: 13; CDR3 protein: CAGSGGALSGYTF; CDR3 DNA: TGTGCCGGATCAGGGGGCGCGTTGAGCGGCTACACCTTC
V gene: TRBV6-1; clone size: NA; J gene: TRBJ2-3; D gene: NA; CDR3 length: 13; CDR3 protein: CASTSRGTDTQYF; CDR3 DNA: TGTGCCAGCACCTCTCGGGGGACAGATACGCAGTATTTT
V gene: TRBV28; clone size: NA; J gene: TRBJ2-2; D gene: NA; CDR3 length: 18; CDR3 protein: CASSSFSTGPSNTGELFF; CDR3 DNA: TGTGCCAGCAGTTCTTTCTCGACAGGCCCCTCGAACACCGGGGAGCTGTTTTTT